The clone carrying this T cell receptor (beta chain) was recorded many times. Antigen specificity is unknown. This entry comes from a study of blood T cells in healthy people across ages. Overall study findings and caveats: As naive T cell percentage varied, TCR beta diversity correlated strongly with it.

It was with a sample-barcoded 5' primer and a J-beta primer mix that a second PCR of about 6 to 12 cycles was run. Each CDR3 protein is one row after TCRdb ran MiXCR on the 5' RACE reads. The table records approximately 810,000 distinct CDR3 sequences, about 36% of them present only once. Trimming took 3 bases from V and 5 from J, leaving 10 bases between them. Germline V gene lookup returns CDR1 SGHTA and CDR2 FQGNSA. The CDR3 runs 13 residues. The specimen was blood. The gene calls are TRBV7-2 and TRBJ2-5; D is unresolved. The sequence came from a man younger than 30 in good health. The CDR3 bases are TGTGCCAGCAGCTTGGCCCTTAGGGAGACCCAGTACTTC. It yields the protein CASSLALRETQYF.